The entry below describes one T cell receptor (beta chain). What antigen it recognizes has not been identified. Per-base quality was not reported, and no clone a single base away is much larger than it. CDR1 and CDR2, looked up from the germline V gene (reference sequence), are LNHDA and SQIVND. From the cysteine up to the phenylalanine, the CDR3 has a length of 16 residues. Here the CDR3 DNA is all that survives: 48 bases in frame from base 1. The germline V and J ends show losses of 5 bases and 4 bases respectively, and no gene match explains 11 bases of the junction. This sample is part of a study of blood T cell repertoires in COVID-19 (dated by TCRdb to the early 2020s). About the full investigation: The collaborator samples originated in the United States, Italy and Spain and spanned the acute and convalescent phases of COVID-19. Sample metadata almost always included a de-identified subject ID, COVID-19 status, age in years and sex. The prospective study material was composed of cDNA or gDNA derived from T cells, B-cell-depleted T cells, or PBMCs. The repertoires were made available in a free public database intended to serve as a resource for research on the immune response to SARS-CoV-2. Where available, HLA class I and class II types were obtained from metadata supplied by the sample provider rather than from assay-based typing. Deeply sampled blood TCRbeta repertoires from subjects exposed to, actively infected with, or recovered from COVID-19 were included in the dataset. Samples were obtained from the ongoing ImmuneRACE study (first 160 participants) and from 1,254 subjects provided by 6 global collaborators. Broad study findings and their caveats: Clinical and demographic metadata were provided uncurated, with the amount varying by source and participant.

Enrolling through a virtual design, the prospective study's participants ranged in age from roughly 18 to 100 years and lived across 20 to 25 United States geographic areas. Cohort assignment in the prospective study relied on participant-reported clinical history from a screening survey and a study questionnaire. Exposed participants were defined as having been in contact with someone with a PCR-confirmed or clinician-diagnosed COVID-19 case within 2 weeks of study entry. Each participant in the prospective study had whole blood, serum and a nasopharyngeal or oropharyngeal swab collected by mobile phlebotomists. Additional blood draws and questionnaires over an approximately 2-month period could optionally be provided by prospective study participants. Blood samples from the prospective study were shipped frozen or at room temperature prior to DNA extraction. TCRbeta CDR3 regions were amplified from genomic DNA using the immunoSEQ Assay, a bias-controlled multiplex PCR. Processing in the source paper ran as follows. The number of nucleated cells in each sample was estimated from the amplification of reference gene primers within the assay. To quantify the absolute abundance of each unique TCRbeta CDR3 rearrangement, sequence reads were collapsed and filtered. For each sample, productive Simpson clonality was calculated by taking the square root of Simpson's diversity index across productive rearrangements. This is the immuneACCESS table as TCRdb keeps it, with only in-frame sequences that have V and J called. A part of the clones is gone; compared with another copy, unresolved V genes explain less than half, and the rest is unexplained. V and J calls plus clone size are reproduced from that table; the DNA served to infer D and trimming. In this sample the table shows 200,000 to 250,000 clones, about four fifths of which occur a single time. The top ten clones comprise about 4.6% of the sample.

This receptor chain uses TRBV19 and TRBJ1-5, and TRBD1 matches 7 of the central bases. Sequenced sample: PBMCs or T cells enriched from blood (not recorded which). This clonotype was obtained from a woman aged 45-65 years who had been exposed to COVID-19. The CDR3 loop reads CASSPLTGIVNQPQHF. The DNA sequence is TGTGCCAGTAGTCCGTTGACAGGGATTGTAAATCAGCCCCAGCATTTT.